This TCR beta chain came from a study of T cells in Graves' hyperthyroidism and ophthalmopathy (dated 2019 in TCRdb). Regarding the research as a whole: Peripheral blood was collected at initial diagnosis, before any treatment. Thyroid tissue and blood T-cell repertoires from six Graves' hyperthyroidism patients were also compared in the study. Whether ophthalmopathy could be predicted prospectively was tested in an independent validation cohort made up of 18 to 20 hyperthyroidism patients plus 17 patients who later progressed to ophthalmopathy. The approximately 90 discovery patients were divided at random into training and test sets in a 7:3 ratio. TCR V-J signatures able to tell the groups apart were searched for in a discovery cohort of 90 to 100 patients, of whom approximately 40 had Graves' ophthalmopathy and around 56 had stable Graves' hyperthyroidism. Once sampling was done, hyperthyroidism patients were given methimazole at a starting dose of 30 mg daily, whereas ophthalmopathy patients were given high-dose intravenous methylprednisolone. The paper describes TCR Vbeta CDR3 sequencing of around 130 peripheral blood samples, made up of roughly 45 ophthalmopathy patients, more than 70 hyperthyroidism patients and some 17 progressor patients.

The hyperthyroidism patients were between 18 and 65 years old and newly diagnosed, with a disease duration of less than 2 months. Any patient with an uncontrolled infection, another autoimmune disease, pregnancy or lactation was excluded. Diagnoses were based on clinical symptoms, serum thyroxine and TRAb, thyroid ultrasound and orbital computed tomography. For progressor patients, blood was drawn at the first diagnosis of hyperthyroidism, before any ophthalmopathy symptoms had appeared. PBMCs were separated from approximately 10 ml of fresh peripheral blood using Ficoll-Paque density gradient centrifugation. Progressor patients were defined as those initially diagnosed with Graves' hyperthyroidism in whom ophthalmopathy developed during follow-up. Trizol reagent was used to extract total RNA, and RNA quality was then checked on an Agilent 2100 Bioanalyzer. For CDR1 and CDR2, the germline V gene lists ENHRY and SYGVKD. The cysteine opens and the phenylalanine closes a CDR3 of 16 amino acids. Only CDR3 DNA is held: 48 bases, read in frame from base 1. V is cut back by 0 bases and J by 1 base, with 5 bases in the junction unmatched.

Amplification of TCR beta CDR3 regions was carried out from RNA transcripts. For the first round of RT-PCR on the TCR CDR3, the HTBI primer set was used together with the Qiagen OneStep RT-PCR kit. A second multiplex PCR round built the libraries, followed by size selection and purification. Sequencing of the libraries was done on an Illumina HiSeq2000 using paired-end 100 bp reads. Per the original workflow: SOAPnuke was used to process the raw data, removing reads that contained adapters or uncalled bases, had a mean Phred below 15, or lacked an exact match to the constant primer or identifier. High-quality paired reads were merged using COPE v1.2.5, and each unique nucleotide sequence was defined as a clonotype. MiTCR v1.1 was used to align the clonotypes against IMGT TRBV, TRBD and TRBJ reference segments. Only V-J combinations with frequency above 0.0001, covering about 99% of repertoires, were analysed. A TCS score was defined as the ratio between F50 (clonal expansion) and ExV (chaos), using BLOSUM62-based TCRdist between CDR3 peptides within each V-J. Welch's t-statistics and random forest reduced roughly 530 V-J features to fewer than 15, which were used in a naive Bayes classifier (R e1071). The public reads were run again by TCRdb, first through fastp at Q25 and then through MiXCR, and only productive beta chains were kept. Under each unique CDR3 protein, matching rows form one entry showing the most common genes and DNA. The V and J calls, along with clone size, are taken from TCRdb and not from the paper's own processing. Across this sample there are around 400,000 distinct CDR3 sequences, with 15% to 17% seen only once. The ten largest clones capture 25% to 35% of the sample.

This clonotype was found many times. This clone's antigen is unknown. No quality values exist for individual bases; no much larger clone is one base distant. Study-wide conclusions, independent of this receptor: No statistical method was used to set the sample size in advance, and investigators knew the group allocation. A 13 V-J signature model separated ophthalmopathy from stable hyperthyroidism, with about 88% sensitivity and roughly 84% specificity in cross-validation and 80%/75% in testing. In validation, progression to ophthalmopathy was predicted by the model with nearly 71% sensitivity and 72.22% specificity, a median of 6.5 months before onset. Most expanded thyroid clonotypes (frequency above 0.001) were also detected in blood, suggesting blood repertoires may reflect thyroid immune responses.

Sequencing was carried out using blood. This TCR derives from a woman aged 18-29 years with Graves' hyperthyroidism that later progressed to Graves' ophthalmopathy. The chain was built from TRBV10-3 and TRBJ2-5; 7 bases in the junction line up with TRBD1. CDR3 loop: CAISESMGQIQETQYF. The nucleotides are TGTGCCATCAGTGAGTCGATGGGACAGATCCAAGAGACCCAGTACTTC.